These 15 T cell receptor beta chains share one sample of origin, sequenced in a study of cytomegalovirus exposure and HLA in healthy donors. PCR used 60 Vbeta primers and 13 Jbeta primers. The protocol was immunoSEQ multiplex PCR, while the TCRdb copy is restricted to in-frame clones and leaves out a portion. The data contain fewer than 85,000 clones, 72% of them singletons. The sample taken for sequencing was PBMCs. Every receptor here comes from a woman aged 40 to 49 in good health and CMV-seropositive.

V gene TRBV30 combines with J gene TRBJ2-7; TRBD1 is a possible D gene (6 bases). Trimming took 7 bases from V and 1 from J, leaving 17 bases between them. The CDR3 runs to 14 residues. Germline V gene sequence: CDR1 GTSNPN, CDR2 SVGIG (reference sequence). Written as DNA, the CDR3 is TGTGCCTTCGCCCGGACAGACGTATCCTACGAGCAGTACTTC. Protein sequence: CAFARTDVSYEQYF.

The chain links TRBV27 to TRBJ2-5, with D perhaps TRBD2 (7 bases). CDR3 length: 15 amino acids. Germline V CDR1 and CDR2: MNHEY, SMNVEV (reference sequence). The V end was cut by 2 bases, the J end by 4 bases, with 14 bases between. The chain's CDR3 is CASSLAGGGGETQYF. The CDR3 nucleotides are TGTGCCAGCAGTTTAGCCGGGGGCGGGGGAGAGACCCAGTACTTC.

This chain uses TRBV27 with TRBJ1-2, with 7 bases that match TRBD1. The trim removed 5 bases at V and 2 bases at J, leaving 11 bases unmatched. CDR3 length: 16 residues. In germline, CDR1 is MNHEY, CDR2 SMNVEV (reference sequence). The CDR3 nucleotides read TGTGCCAGCAGTGAACTCGGGACAGCGAGGAACTATGGCTACACCTTC. Its protein product is CASSELGTARNYGYTF.

This sequence joins TRBV19 and TRBJ2-1; 8 nucleotides match TRBD2. J was trimmed by 7 bases and V by 4 bases; bases with no gene match: 6. This CDR3 spans 14 amino acids. Per the germline V gene, CDR1 is LNHDA and CDR2 is SQIVND (reference sequence). Here the CDR3 DNA reads TGTGCCAGTAGTAAGCGGGGGCGCGGTAATGAGCAGTTCTTC. Translation gives CASSKRGRGNEQFF.

This clone was seen just once. The chain has TRBV7-8 and TRBJ2-5, with 10 nucleotides matching TRBD2. The CDR3 has 16 amino acids. Unmatched junction bases numbered 9, after V lost 6 bases and J lost 2 bases. Germline CDR1 and CDR2: SGHVS and FQNEAQ. The CDR3 region has the DNA TGTGCCAGCAGATTCAGCGGGAGGGGGGATCAAGAGACCCAGTACTTC. Translated, it gives CASRFSGRGDQETQYF.

This clone is a singleton in its sample. J is TRBJ1-1 and V is TRBV6-1, with 10 bases that match TRBD1. CDR1 is MNHNS and CDR2 is SASEGT in the germline V gene. With V trimmed by 11 bases and J by 4 bases, 13 bases remained unmatched. This CDR3 has 15 residues. CDR3 in DNA: TGTGCCGCAAGGGACAGGGGAGGGTTGGTCACTGAAGCTTTCTTT. It encodes CAARDRGGLVTEAFF.

This clone was counted only a few times. The rearrangement links TRBV7-9 to TRBJ1-2; D is perhaps TRBD1 (6 bases). Trimming shortened V by 6 bases and J by 5 bases, and 16 bases separated the two germline ends. Germline V gene lookup returns CDR1 SEHNR and CDR2 FQNEAQ (reference sequence). This CDR3 region has 14 residues. The CDR3 is CASSSTGTWYGYTF. The CDR3 coding sequence is TGTGCCAGCAGTTCTACAGGGACGTGGTATGGCTACACCTTC.

The chain couples TRBV5-4 to TRBJ1-1, with D perhaps TRBD1 (5 bases). Between the trimmed V and J ends, which lost 3 bases and 4 bases, there was a span of 22 bases. Germline CDR1 SGHNT, CDR2 YYREEE (reference sequence). The CDR3 has 17 amino acids. The CDR3 bases are TGTGCCAGCAGCTCCGATAGTATAAGAAGGGGAGGCACTGAAGCTTTCTTT. Residues: CASSSDSIRRGGTEAFF. Full variable domain (rest looked up from reference TRBV5-4 and TRBJ1-1): ETGVTQSPTHLIKTRGQQVTLRCSSQSGHNTVSWYQQALGQGPQFIFQYYREEENGRGNFPPRFSGLQFPNYSSELNVNALELDDSALYLCASSSDSIRRGGTEAFFGQGTRLTVV.

As for this clone: The sample has other DNA sequences that encode this CDR3 too. V is TRBV5-1 and J is TRBJ2-7, with D perhaps matching TRBD2 (5 bases). Germline V lookup: CDR1 SGHRS, CDR2 YFSETQ. The CDR3 totals 14 residues. The V end lost 2 bases, the J end lost 0 bases, and 9 bases lay between the germline ends. DNA for the CDR3: TGCGCCAGCAGCTTTGGGGAGAGCTCCTACGAGCAGTACTTC. Translated, it gives CASSFGESSYEQYF.

This clone was picked up one time. V is TRBV7-9 and J is TRBJ2-2, with 10 bases matching TRBD2. V dropped 3 bases and J dropped 7; count of bases not matched to a gene: 11. Germline CDR1 SEHNR, CDR2 FQNEAQ (reference sequence). The CDR3 has 17 residues. The CDR3 bases are TGTGCCAGCAGCTTCCTGGTAGCGGGAGGCGATAGCGGGGAGCTGTTTTTT. Translated: CASSFLVAGGDSGELFF.

The genes are TRBV4-1 and TRBJ2-3, with D tentatively TRBD2 (6 bases). Per germline, CDR1 MGHRA and CDR2 YSYEKL. Trimming left V 6 bases short and J 4 bases short, with 23 bases between. CDR3 length equals 17 residues. This CDR3 is CASSQTHAGLGADTQYF. The CDR3 nucleotides are TGCGCCAGCAGTCAGACCCATGCGGGGTTAGGGGCAGATACGCAGTATTTT.

The CDR3 here is CASSQEEVSLDEQYF. As DNA, the CDR3 is TGCGCCAGCAGCCAAGAAGAAGTCAGTCTGGACGAGCAGTACTTC. J is TRBJ2-7 and V is TRBV4-3; D is uncertain. This CDR3 spans 15 amino acids. The V and J ends lost 0 bases and 5 bases respectively, with 14 bases between them. Germline CDR1 and CDR2: LGHNA and YSLEER.

The chain employs TRBV25-1 and TRBJ1-5; D remains unclear. The CDR3 sequence is 13 residues long. Germline CDR1 MGHDK, CDR2 SYGVNS. V lost 4 bases to trimming and J lost 5 bases, with 9 bases between them. Here the CDR3 reads CASSGQGYQPQHF. CDR3 nucleotide sequence: TGTGCCAGCAGTGGACAAGGATATCAGCCCCAGCATTTT.

The chain recombines TRBV5-1 with TRBJ1-1; D unresolved. Germline assignment: CDR1 SGHRS and CDR2 YFSETQ. With 0 bases removed from V and 4 bases from J, the gap between germline ends came to 7 bases. CDR3 length equals 13 residues. Here the CDR3 reads CASSLDGGTEAFF. The CDR3 region has the DNA TGCGCCAGCAGCTTGGATGGAGGCACTGAAGCTTTCTTT. The full variable domain, its missing parts supplied by reference TRBV5-1 and TRBJ1-1, is KAGVTQTPRYLIKTRGQQVTLSCSPISGHRSVSWYQQTPGQGLQFLFEYFSETQRNKGNFPGRFSGRQFSNSRSEMNVSTLELGDSALYLCASSLDGGTEAFFGQGTRLTVV.

The V and J genes are TRBV10-2 and TRBJ2-7, with D perhaps matching TRBD1 (6 bases). This CDR3 has 14 residues. Germline V gives CDR1 WSHSY, CDR2 SAAADI. V was trimmed by 6 bases and J by 3 bases, leaving 15 bases between them. The CDR3 loop reads CASSRDTTFYEQYF. The CDR3 coding sequence is TGCGCCAGCAGCCGGGACACGACATTCTACGAGCAGTACTTC.